This TCR beta chain was retrieved from a study of tumor-infiltrating lymphocytes in primary liver carcinoma (dated by TCRdb to 2016 to 2017). With regard to the full study: About five patients with histopathologically diagnosed primary liver carcinoma underwent surgical resection in China between November 2015 and March 2016. Of the five patients (three men and two women, aged 30 to 69 years), four had hepatocellular carcinoma and one had combined HCC and intrahepatic cholangiocarcinoma. The five patients had tumors staged T1-T3 N0M0, with maximum diameters ranging from about 4 to 11 cm. Samples yielded roughly 3.65 to 7.13 million productive TCRbeta reads; read depth did not differ significantly between tissue types. Across five regions of each liver tumor, along with adjacent normal tissue and blood, the study brought together TCRbeta repertoire sequencing, expression microarrays and whole-exome sequencing. A total of 35 specimens from 5 patients went through TCRbeta repertoire sequencing, namely 25 tumor regions, 5 adjacent noncancerous liver tissues and 5 peripheral blood samples. Repertoires from technical replicates were highly reproducible, with mean shared-clone rates roughly 0.86 and correlation coefficients above 0.95.

Blood RNA was extracted from unsorted whole blood using TRIzol reagent, and germline DNA was obtained with the DNeasy Blood & Tissue kit. At the time of sampling, the patients were treatment-naive and had chronic HBV infection. Before surgery, approximately 4.3 milliliters of peripheral blood were drawn into K2EDTA tubes. This clonotype was observed a handful of times. Its target antigen remains unknown. Base qualities are not provided; no much larger clone lies one nucleotide away. Using a constant-region primer and ProtoScript II reverse transcriptase, TCRbeta-specific cDNA was reverse-transcribed from about 540 ng total RNA. Three nested multiplex PCR rounds, following a slightly modified ARM-PCR procedure, were used to build the TCRbeta libraries. The first two PCR rounds used multiplex TRBV1-TRBV30 forward primers with a Cbeta reverse primer, each for approximately 11 cycles. Sample barcodes and Illumina adapters were added in a final 25-cycle PCR using Deep VentR polymerase. Before sequencing, amplicons of 200-500 bp were gel-purified using a QIAquick gel extraction kit. The TCRbeta amplicons were sequenced with 250-bp paired-end reads on an Illumina HiSeq 2500. The source study handled its data this way. Reads were quality-trimmed with Trimmomatic v0.33, and paired reads were merged with FLASH v1.2.11 to recover full CDR3 sequences. V, D and J germline segments were assigned to the rearranged TCRbeta sequences using MiGEC v1.2.1b. Clonotype statistics and Shannon-Wiener diversity indices were calculated with VDJtools v1.0.0. To cut down on sampling bias, every analysis after diversity analysis relied on just the 250 most abundant clonotypes from each sample. TCRdb reworked the public reads: Q25 trimming with fastp, MiXCR clone assembly, productive beta chains retained. For every CDR3 protein sequence, its rows merge into one entry that carries the most common genes and DNA. Clone size and V and J calls follow TCRdb, not the original study. The sample table holds 250,000 to 400,000 distinct CDR3 sequences, of which 55% to 65% were seen once. Roughly 10% of the sample is in the top ten clones.

Findings and caveats that apply to the study as a whole: Compared with blood, tumors had a significantly larger share of the repertoire taken up by the top 250 clones (p = 0.039). Comparison of CD4+ and CD8+ T cell repertoires was precluded by the use of bulk unsorted samples. Pairs of tumor regions showed greater repertoire overlap (mean about 36%) than tumor-adjacent pairs (about 17%) or tumor-blood pairs (approximately 15%), which is consistent with antigen-driven expansion. Only the TCR beta chain was sequenced, which likely underestimates true repertoire diversity because unpaired alpha chains were not captured. Only 4 or 5 patients were included in the study, and the authors note that the findings should be validated in a larger study.

Via the germline V gene, CDR1 is MDHEN and CDR2 SYDVKM. Deletion took 6 bases off V and 1 base off J, with a span of 13 bases between the germline ends. The CDR3, cysteine through phenylalanine, is 15 amino acids long. Here the CDR3 DNA is all that survives: 45 bases in frame from base 1. Sequencing was carried out using peripheral blood. This clonotype was obtained from a man aged 40-49 years with primary liver carcinoma and hepatitis B virus infection. This chain is built from TRBV28 and TRBJ1-5; tentative D gene TRBD1, with 5 bases matching. The bases are TGTGCCAGCAGAAACCAGGGTCGGAGCAATCAGCCCCAGCATTTT. Its protein reads: CASRNQGRSNQPQHF.